These T cell receptor beta chains were read from a single sample in a study of cytomegalovirus exposure and HLA in healthy donors. Using immunoSEQ multiplex PCR, the repertoire was profiled, and TCRdb retains in-frame clones only, with some absent. This sample contains 220,000 or so clones. The specimen was PBMCs. These receptor sequences come from a girl aged 2 to 10 in good health and CMV-seropositive. Both conserved end residues are part of each CDR3. The order of the fields is D gene, CDR3 length, V gene, J gene, CDR3 protein, CDR3 DNA. The D gene is left open where the match is weak.

D: TRBD1; length: 15; V: TRBV28; J: TRBJ2-5; CDR3: CASSLLPTGQETQYF; DNA: TGTGCCAGCAGTCTACTACCGACAGGGCAAGAGACCCAGTACTTC
D: -; length: 14; V: TRBV7-8; J: TRBJ2-7; CDR3: CASSLATLLYEQYF; DNA: TGTGCCAGCAGCTTAGCGACTCTACTCTACGAGCAGTACTTC
D: TRBD2; length: 16; V: TRBV5-1; J: TRBJ2-1; CDR3: CASSSGSGRTYNGQFF; DNA: TGCGCCAGCAGCTCAGGAAGCGGGAGGACCTACAATGGGCAGTTCTTC
D: -; length: 12; V: TRBV29-1; J: TRBJ1-3; CDR3: CSVGQNGNTIYF; DNA: TGCAGCGTTGGACAGAATGGAAACACCATATATTTT
D: TRBD1; length: 15; V: TRBV5-4; J: TRBJ1-5; CDR3: CASSYDRGPNQPQHF; DNA: TGTGCCAGCAGTTATGACAGGGGGCCCAATCAGCCCCAGCATTTT
D: TRBD2; length: 17; V: TRBV4-1; J: TRBJ2-4; CDR3: CASSQAASGLLENIQYF; DNA: TGCGCCAGCAGCCAAGCAGCTAGCGGACTACTCGAAAACATTCAGTACTTC
D: TRBD2; length: 14; V: TRBV5-6; J: TRBJ2-5; CDR3: CASSRPTGGETQYF; DNA: TGTGCCAGCAGCCGACCGACGGGGGGAGAGACCCAGTACTTC
D: -; length: 12; V: TRBV5-5; J: TRBJ2-7; CDR3: CASSEDTYEQYF; DNA: TGTGCCAGCAGCGAGGACACCTACGAGCAGTACTTC
D: -; length: 13; V: TRBV7-8; J: TRBJ2-1; CDR3: CASSLGLGNEQFF; DNA: TGTGCCAGCAGCTTAGGACTAGGCAATGAGCAGTTCTTC
D: TRBD1; length: 14; V: TRBV6-5; J: TRBJ2-7; CDR3: CASSYSGQGYEQYF; DNA: TGTGCCAGCAGTTACTCGGGACAGGGTTACGAGCAGTACTTC
D: TRBD2; length: 15; V: TRBV9; J: TRBJ2-7; CDR3: CASSVAASGIYEQYF; DNA: TGTGCCAGCAGCGTAGCGGCTAGCGGGATCTACGAGCAGTACTTC
D: -; length: 12; V: TRBV29-1; J: TRBJ2-3; CDR3: CSGEVGTDTQYF; DNA: TGCAGCGGGGAGGTTGGCACAGATACGCAGTATTTT
D: TRBD1; length: 12; V: TRBV28; J: TRBJ2-3; CDR3: CASSLGTGLWYF; DNA: TGTGCCAGCAGTCTCGGGACAGGCCTTTGGTATTTT
D: TRBD1; length: 16; V: TRBV29-1; J: TRBJ1-1; CDR3: CSVESWGTGRVAEAFF; DNA: TGCAGCGTTGAAAGCTGGGGGACAGGGAGGGTCGCTGAAGCTTTCTTT
D: TRBD2; length: 16; V: TRBV19; J: TRBJ2-2; CDR3: CASSARDYQNTGELFF; DNA: TGTGCCAGTAGTGCTAGGGACTACCAGAACACCGGGGAGCTGTTTTTT
D: TRBD1; length: 16; V: TRBV18; J: TRBJ2-1; CDR3: CASSPRGQGMYNEQFF; DNA: TGTGCCAGCTCACCACGGGGACAGGGGATGTACAATGAGCAGTTCTTC
D: TRBD2; length: 15; V: TRBV6-5; J: TRBJ2-1; CDR3: CASSWTSGSYNEQFF; DNA: TGTGCCAGCAGTTGGACTAGCGGCTCCTACAATGAGCAGTTCTTC
D: -; length: 14; V: TRBV5-1; J: TRBJ2-7; CDR3: CASSPRGLAYEQYF; DNA: TGCGCCAGCAGCCCCAGGGGCCTGGCCTACGAGCAGTACTTC
D: -; length: 12; V: TRBV12-5; J: TRBJ2-2; CDR3: CASGSLAGELFF; DNA: TGTGCTAGTGGTTCTCTCGCCGGGGAGCTGTTTTTT
D: TRBD1; length: 16; V: TRBV9; J: TRBJ1-3; CDR3: CASSVDPGQGPNTIYF; DNA: TGTGCCAGCAGCGTAGATCCGGGACAGGGTCCAAACACCATATATTTT
D: -; length: 13; V: TRBV10-2; J: TRBJ2-1; CDR3: CASSRPSYNEQFF; DNA: TGCGCCAGCTCACGACCTAGCTACAATGAGCAGTTCTTC
D: TRBD2; length: 18; V: TRBV13; J: TRBJ2-1; CDR3: CASSLGLAGGNSYNEQFF; DNA: TGTGCCAGCAGCTTAGGGCTAGCGGGAGGAAACTCCTACAATGAGCAGTTCTTC
D: TRBD2; length: 11; V: TRBV6-5; J: TRBJ2-1; CDR3: CASSTSDQKFF; DNA: TGTGCCAGCAGTACTAGCGATCAAAAGTTCTTC
D: TRBD1; length: 13; V: TRBV5-1; J: TRBJ1-1; CDR3: CASSLTGVTEAFF; DNA: TGCGCCAGCAGTTTGACAGGGGTAACTGAAGCTTTCTTT
D: -; length: 17; V: TRBV4-2; J: TRBJ1-2; CDR3: CASSLWSGAKGNYGYTF; DNA: TGTGCCAGCAGCCTATGGTCAGGGGCCAAGGGAAACTATGGCTACACCTTC
D: -; length: 15; V: TRBV19; J: TRBJ1-5; CDR3: CASSGTHQGNQPRHF; DNA: TGTGCCAGTAGTGGTACACACCAGGGGAATCAGCCCCGGCATTTT
D: TRBD2; length: 13; V: TRBV29-1; J: TRBJ2-7; CDR3: CSVGTSGSYEQYF; DNA: TGCAGCGTCGGGACTAGCGGCTCCTACGAGCAGTACTTC
D: -; length: 13; V: TRBV19; J: TRBJ1-2; CDR3: CASRGGSDYGYTF; DNA: TGTGCCAGCCGGGGGGGGTCGGACTATGGCTACACCTTC
D: TRBD1; length: 14; V: TRBV7-9; J: TRBJ2-5; CDR3: CASSPGRTGETQYF; DNA: TGTGCCAGCAGCCCTGGAAGGACAGGAGAGACCCAGTACTTC
D: TRBD1; length: 15; V: TRBV6-1; J: TRBJ2-7; CDR3: CASRLDRGHFYEQYF; DNA: TGTGCCAGCAGACTGGACAGGGGACATTTCTACGAGCAGTACTTC
D: -; length: 16; V: TRBV5-4; J: TRBJ1-3; CDR3: CASSLYTGSGGNTIYF; DNA: TGTGCCAGCAGCCTCTACACAGGGAGTGGTGGAAACACCATATATTTT
D: -; length: 15; V: TRBV5-1; J: TRBJ2-1; CDR3: CASSRRTSQGDEQFF; DNA: TGCGCCAGCAGCCGCAGGACTAGCCAGGGGGATGAGCAGTTCTTC
D: TRBD2; length: 15; V: TRBV6-4; J: TRBJ2-1; CDR3: CASSDEIAGFGEQFF; DNA: TGTGCCAGCAGTGACGAGATAGCGGGGTTTGGTGAGCAGTTCTTC
D: TRBD2; length: 20; V: TRBV11-3; J: TRBJ2-7; CDR3: CASSPAYGREGHPRLCEQYF; DNA: TGTGCCAGCAGCCCCGCCTACGGGCGGGAGGGCCACCCTCGGCTCTGCGAGCAGTACTTC
D: TRBD2; length: 13; V: TRBV7-7; J: TRBJ2-1; CDR3: CASSFVGGDEQFF; DNA: TGTGCTAGCAGCTTCGTGGGGGGGGATGAGCAGTTCTTC
D: -; length: 13; V: TRBV30; J: TRBJ2-5; CDR3: CAWSLIQGQTQYF; DNA: TGTGCCTGGAGTTTGATACAGGGCCAGACCCAGTACTTC
D: -; length: 11; V: TRBV27; J: TRBJ2-1; CDR3: CASRDRNEQFF; DNA: TGTGCCAGCAGGGACAGAAATGAGCAGTTCTTC
D: TRBD2; length: 14; V: TRBV5-4; J: TRBJ2-5; CDR3: CASSLKQGGETQYF; DNA: TGTGCCAGCAGCTTAAAGCAGGGAGGGGAGACCCAGTACTTC
D: TRBD2; length: 16; V: TRBV5-1; J: TRBJ2-2; CDR3: CASSTTSGVNTGELFF; DNA: TGCGCCAGCAGCACGACTAGCGGGGTGAACACCGGGGAGCTGTTTTTT
D: -; length: 11; V: TRBV18; J: TRBJ2-7; CDR3: CASSSGIEQYF; DNA: TGTGCCAGCTCATCCGGGATCGAGCAGTACTTC
D: -; length: 12; V: TRBV19; J: TRBJ1-1; CDR3: CASRNLGTEAFF; DNA: TGTGCCAGTAGGAACCTCGGCACTGAAGCTTTCTTT
D: TRBD1; length: 18; V: TRBV19; J: TRBJ2-6; CDR3: CATTSEPGQGSGANVLTF; DNA: TGTGCCACCACTTCAGAACCGGGACAGGGTTCTGGGGCCAACGTCCTGACTTTC
D: -; length: 13; V: TRBV4-1; J: TRBJ2-7; CDR3: CASSQEPAGEQYF; DNA: TGCGCCAGCAGCCAAGAACCAGCGGGCGAGCAGTACTTC
D: -; length: 14; V: TRBV19; J: TRBJ1-1; CDR3: CASSIRVTGTEAFF; DNA: TGTGCCAGTAGTATACGCGTTACGGGCACTGAAGCTTTCTTT
D: -; length: 17; V: TRBV14; J: TRBJ2-7; CDR3: CASSQGGVSGIPYEQYF; DNA: TGTGCCAGCAGCCAAGGGGGAGTGAGCGGAATTCCCTACGAGCAGTACTTC